This T cell receptor beta chain was identified in a study of T cells in Graves' hyperthyroidism and ophthalmopathy. Study-level points and caveats: Through a model of 13 V-J features, ophthalmopathy was separated from stable hyperthyroidism.

Researchers amplified the TCR beta CDR3 regions from RNA transcripts. TCR CDR3 regions were first amplified by RT-PCR with HTBI primers. One entry per CDR3 protein, called by TCRdb with MiXCR from the multiplex PCR reads. In the table there are some 620,000 distinct CDR3 sequences, 15% to 20% of which are singletons. Exclusion criteria comprised uncontrolled infection, other autoimmune disease, pregnancy or lactation. This clonotype has at least ten counts. The antigen is not known. An end of the junction does not agree with germline; a read error may underlie this. This CDR3 is 14 amino acids long. CDR1 and CDR2 from the germline V gene are KGHSH and LQKENI.

Sequencing was performed on blood. The gene calls are TRBV18 and TRBJ1-1; no firm D call. This TCR was recovered from a woman aged 25 to 39 with Graves' hyperthyroidism. CDR3 amino acids: CTSSPVTTNTEAFF. CDR3 nucleotide sequence: TGTACCAGCTCACCTGTCACTACAAACACTGAAGCTTTCTTT.